The sequence of this TCR beta chain was determined in a study of regulatory T cells in long-lasting Graves disease. The CDR3 is 11 amino acids. Looked up from germline, CDR1 is SGHTA and CDR2 is FQGNSA. Trimming took 5 bases from V and 3 from J, leaving 5 bases between them. As for time point: newly diagnosed GD, antithyroid drugs for less than 3 months. Extracted RNA from PBMCs served as the source of the TCR library. Through Arm-PCR of CDR3 regions and iRepertoire HTBI primers, TCR beta libraries were built. TCRdb itself ran the multiplex PCR reads through MiXCR, one entry per CDR3 protein. Of 580,000 or so distinct CDR3 sequences listed, 16% are singletons. This same sample was also part of a study on T cells in Graves' hyperthyroidism and ophthalmopathy. As that study records: A model of 13 V-J features distinguished ophthalmopathy from stable hyperthyroidism.

The V call is TRBV7-2, the J call TRBJ2-7; no clear D gene. This TCR derives from a man younger than 30 with Graves disease. The material sequenced was peripheral blood mononuclear cells (PBMCs), taken at new diagnosis, from a patient treated with antithyroid drugs. CDR3 DNA sequence: TGTACCAGCAGCAACAGCTACGAGCAGTACTTC. Protein sequence: CTSSNSYEQYF.